These T cell receptor beta chains were read from a single sample in a study of blood T cell repertoires in COVID-19. Here immunoSEQ multiplex PCR was the method, and the copy in TCRdb shows in-frame clones only, minus some. In the table there are roughly 50,000 clones, approximately 80% of which are singletons. The sequencing input was peripheral blood. These receptors all stem from a man in his 70s with acute or convalescent COVID-19. The CDR3 runs from the conserved cysteine through the conserved F or W. D genes are given only for firm matches. Clone sizes are given selectively: once, few, many, or a class where the clone is expanded.

NA | TRBD2 | TRBJ2-5 | TRBV19 | TGTGCCATAGGGACTAGCGGGACACAAGAGACCCAGTACTTC | CAIGTSGTQETQYF
NA | NA | TRBJ1-5 | TRBV5-5 | TGTGCCAGCAGTCCCCTAATAAGCAATCAGCCCCAGCATTTT | CASSPLISNQPQHF
NA | TRBD1 | TRBJ2-1 | TRBV7-3 | TGTGCCAGCAGCTTAAGGACAGGAGGTGGCAATGAGCAGTTCTTC | CASSLRTGGGNEQFF
few | NA | TRBJ1-1 | TRBV29-1 | TGCAGCGTTGAAGAACAGGCCGTTGAAGCTTTCTTT | CSVEEQAVEAFF
NA | NA | TRBJ1-1 | TRBV2 | TGTGCCAGCAGTGGAGACACTGAAGCTTTCTTT | CASSGDTEAFF
NA | NA | TRBJ2-1 | TRBV7-6 | TGTGCCAGCAGCTTCCTTATGAGACTCAATGAGCAGTTCTTC | CASSFLMRLNEQFF
once | NA | TRBJ1-5 | TRBV4-1 | TGCGCCAGCAGCCAAGAAACAGGGAGGGCCAATCAGCCCCAGCATTTT | CASSQETGRANQPQHF
NA | NA | TRBJ1-1 | TRBV3-1/TRBV3-2 | TGTGCCAGCAGCCGCCTCGGGGGAACTGAAGCTTTCTTT | CASSRLGGTEAFF
NA | NA | TRBJ2-1 | TRBV5-6 | TGTGCCAGCACCCTGCGCTGGGAGGAGCAGTTCTTC | CASTLRWEEQFF
NA | NA | TRBJ2-7 | TRBV7-2 | TGTGCCAGCAGCCCCGGGACATCATACGAGCAGTACTTC | CASSPGTSYEQYF
NA | NA | TRBJ1-2 | TRBV2 | TGTGCCAGCAGTGAAGAGGAGGGAGGCTACACCTTC | CASSEEEGGYTF
NA | NA | TRBJ2-7 | TRBV19 | TGTGCCAGTAGTATAGGGGACACCACTTCCTACGAGCAGTACTTC | CASSIGDTTSYEQYF
NA | NA | TRBJ1-1 | TRBV5-1 | TGCGCCAGCAGCTCCTTGGGAGGGAACACTGAAGCTTTCTTT | CASSSLGGNTEAFF
NA | TRBD1 | TRBJ1-3 | TRBV5-1 | TGCGCCAGCAGCGCAGGGGGGAGCTCTGGAAACACCATATATTTT | CASSAGGSSGNTIYF
NA | TRBD2 | TRBJ2-7 | TRBV18 | TGTGCCAGCTCACCTGCAGCGGGAAAAGGCTACGAGCAGTACTTC | CASSPAAGKGYEQYF
NA | TRBD2 | TRBJ2-7 | TRBV7-2 | TGTGCCAGCAGCTTGGGGGGAACTAGCGGGAACGAGCAGTACTTC | CASSLGGTSGNEQYF
NA | NA | TRBJ2-7 | TRBV30 | TGTGCCTGGAGTGTAAGCCTTGTCGGGAGTAGCGAGCAGTACTTC | CAWSVSLVGSSEQYF
NA | TRBD1 | TRBJ1-1 | TRBV28 | TGTGCCAGCAGTTTGCCGGTAATGGGACAGGACACTGAAGCTTTCTTT | CASSLPVMGQDTEAFF
few | NA | TRBJ2-7 | TRBV28 | TGTGCCAGCAGTTTTGGCAGCTCCTACGAGCAGTACTTC | CASSFGSSYEQYF
few | NA | TRBJ2-3 | TRBV5-6 | TGTGCCAGCGACGTAGGGGGTCATGTTGATACGCAGTATTTT | CASDVGGHVDTQYF
few | NA | TRBJ2-1 | TRBV3-1/TRBV3-2 | TGTGCCAGCAGCCCTCGCGTCGTAAATGAGCAGTTCTTC | CASSPRVVNEQFF
NA | NA | TRBJ1-2 | TRBV19 | TGTGCCAGTAGTATAGTAGAAGGGAGCGGCTACACCTTC | CASSIVEGSGYTF
NA | TRBD2 | TRBJ2-2 | TRBV5-6 | TGTGCCAGCAGCTTCACGCGGACCCGGGGGGCCGGGGAGCTGTTTTTT | CASSFTRTRGAGELFF
NA | TRBD2 | TRBJ2-3 | TRBV7-2 | TGTGCCAGCAGCCCTAGCGGGGGGGTCGGCACAGATACGCAGTATTTT | CASSPSGGVGTDTQYF
NA | NA | TRBJ1-5 | TRBV6-2/TRBV6-3 | TGTGCCAGCAGCCCACCAGGTCAGCCCCAGCATTTT | CASSPPGQPQHF
NA | TRBD1 | TRBJ1-4 | TRBV19 | TGTGCCAGTGGCGACAGGGACGAGGGGGAAAAACTGTTTTTT | CASGDRDEGEKLFF
NA | TRBD1 | TRBJ1-1 | TRBV12-3/TRBV12-4 | TGTGCCAGCAGTTTGACAGGGGTTACTGAAGCTTTCTTT | CASSLTGVTEAFF
NA | NA | TRBJ2-1 | TRBV11-3 | TGTGCCAGCAGCCCTCAGGGGGGATCCTACAATGAGCAGTTCTTC | CASSPQGGSYNEQFF